One sample yielded the 9 T cell receptor beta chains listed below, sequenced in a study of blood T cell repertoires in COVID-19. The repertoire was sequenced with immunoSEQ multiplex PCR; TCRdb's copy has only in-frame clones and lacks some. This repertoire shows under 150,000 clones, approximately 90% found once; its top ten account for around 26%. Sequenced sample: peripheral blood. Every receptor here comes from a human donor in a cohort sampled during active COVID-19.

The genes are TRBV19 and TRBJ1-1; tentatively, D is TRBD1 (5 bases). CDR1 LNHDA and CDR2 SQIVND come from the germline V gene (reference sequence). This CDR3 has 14 amino acids. The V and J ends lost 3 bases and 2 bases respectively, with 10 bases between them. DNA for the CDR3: TGTGCCAGTAGTATGGGGGGTGGAAACACTGAAGCTTTCTTT. It codes for CASSMGGGNTEAFF.

The chain carries TRBV30 and TRBJ1-1; 7 bases match TRBD1. With V trimmed by 6 bases and J by 9 bases, 13 bases remained unmatched. CDR3 length: 13 residues. In germline, CDR1 is GTSNPN, CDR2 SVGIG (reference sequence). CDR3 sequence: CACTGQVGTKAFF. Written as DNA, the CDR3 is TGTGCCTGCACCGGACAGGTCGGAACCAAAGCTTTCTTT.

J is TRBJ2-5 and V is TRBV7-6, with TRBD2 matching over 13 bases. The CDR3 extends over 18 amino acids. V lost 5 bases, J lost 0 bases, and 9 bases stayed unmatched. Per the germline V gene, CDR1 is SGHVS and CDR2 is FNYEAQ. In nucleotides, the CDR3 is TGTGCCAGCAGCGTTCGGACTAGCGGGGGATCGTACCAAGAGACCCAGTACTTC. This translates into CASSVRTSGGSYQETQYF.

The V and J genes are TRBV25-1 and TRBJ1-2; D gene ambiguous. V lost 2 bases, J lost 4 bases, and 11 bases lay in between. The length of the CDR3 is 14 residues. Germline V gene data show CDR1 as MGHDK and CDR2 as SYGVNS. The CDR3 bases are TGTGCCAGCAGTGAACCAGGCAACATCTATGGCTACACCTTC. Protein sequence: CASSEPGNIYGYTF.

This chain connects TRBV6-5 to TRBJ2-3, with D maybe TRBD1 (6 bases). CDR1 and CDR2 from the germline V gene are MNHEY and SVGAGI. CDR3 length equals 14 residues. V was shortened by 6 bases and J by 6 bases, with 16 bases between the two germline ends. In DNA form, the CDR3 reads TGTGCCAGCAGATCCTACAGGGTTTCCGATACGCAGTATTTT. This encodes CASRSYRVSDTQYF.

This clone was recorded only once. The chain recombines TRBV7-7 with TRBJ1-5; D is uncertain. CDR3 length: 16 residues. CDR1 is SSHAT and CDR2 is FNYEAQ in the germline V gene (reference sequence). Trimming pared 1 base from V and 2 bases from J, leaving 12 bases between. The CDR3 DNA is TGTGCCAGCAGCTTAGGCCGACATGGCGGCAATCAGCCCCAGCATTTT. Translated: CASSLGRHGGNQPQHF. Supplemented by reference TRBV7-7 and TRBJ1-5, the full variable domain reads GAGVSQSPRYKVTKRGQDVTLRCDPISSHATLYWYQQALGQGPEFLTYFNYEAQPDKSGLPSDRFSAERPEGSISTLTIQRTEQRDSAMYRCASSLGRHGGNQPQHFGDGTRLSIL.

The chain employs TRBV30 and TRBJ2-7; 7 nucleotides agree with TRBD1. Germline V CDR1 and CDR2: GTSNPN, SVGIG (reference sequence). This CDR3 has 11 amino acids. Trimming at V came to 5 bases and at J to 6 bases, leaving 4 bases not matched to a gene. The CDR3 sequence: CAWGQEGEQYF. The CDR3 DNA sequence: TGTGCCTGGGGACAGGAAGGCGAGCAGTACTTC.

The rearrangement uses TRBV13 and TRBJ1-1, with 8 nucleotides matching TRBD1. The V gene end was trimmed by 3 bases and the J gene end by 0 bases; junction bases not matched to a gene: 0. This CDR3 comprises 14 residues. Germline V gene lookup returns CDR1 PRHDT and CDR2 FYEKMQ (reference sequence). The CDR3: CASSLDRVNTEAFF. Written as DNA, the CDR3 is TGTGCCAGCAGCTTGGACAGGGTGAACACTGAAGCTTTCTTT.

The chain employs TRBV6-6 and TRBJ1-6; no firm D call. The CDR3 is made up of 14 amino acids. Trimming removed 6 bases at V and 8 bases at J, with 14 bases between. CDR1 is MNHNY and CDR2 is SVGAGI in the germline V gene (reference sequence). CDR3 DNA: TGTGCCAGCAGAGAGTACGCGGGCCATTCACCCCTCCACTTT. It specifies CASREYAGHSPLHF.